Described below is a single T cell receptor (beta chain) sequence and its context. This record belongs to a study of CD8+ T cells in alopecia areata. From germline, CDR1 is SNHLY and CDR2 FYNNEI. V lost 6 bases to trimming and J lost 2 bases; unmatched junction nucleotides: 11. The CDR3 loop spans 16 amino acids. Sequencing used cDNA as its template, made by extracting RNA and reverse transcribing it. Repertoires were generated with immunoSEQ multiplex PCR, while TCRdb's copy carries only in-frame clones and drops some. The sample has fewer than 250,000 clones, 57% seen once. The clonotype originates from a human donor with alopecia areata. Material: CD4+ T cells sorted from blood, obtained at week 0. The V gene is TRBV2, the J gene TRBJ2-3, with 7 bases that match TRBD2. The CDR3 region is CASSALGGRITDTQYF. The CDR3, as DNA: TGTGCCAGCAGCGCCCTTGGCGGGAGAATCACAGATACGCAGTATTTT.